This TCR beta chain was recovered during a study of shared clonotypes between healthy human individuals. Study-level information: CD4 naive and memory got three plates each, CD8 naive two, CD8 memory one.

In germline, CDR1 is MDHEN, CDR2 SYDVKM. The V and J ends lost 5 bases and 10 bases respectively, with 18 bases between them. This CDR3 has 14 amino acids. Points from the study as a whole: A small donor pool kept down the genetic and exposure-history diversity that was represented.

CD45RO-negative CD8 cells positively selected for CCR7 made up the naive population, which excluded terminally differentiated effector memory CD45RA+ cells. Genomic DNA per cell subset filled all wells of several immunoSEQ plates. Sequencing was performed with immunoSEQ multiplex PCR; in TCRdb, only in-frame clones are kept and a portion is missing. The profile shows approximately 2,000,000 clones, over 85% of them singletons. The sample holds one count of this clone. The target antigen is unknown. This clonotype originated in a man between 18 and 35 years old in good health. Some clones in this sample may be carry-over from other donors' samples. V usage is TRBV28 and J usage is TRBJ2-1, with D perhaps given as TRBD1 or TRBD2 (5 bases each). The sample consisted of naive CD8+ T cells from PBMCs. For the CDR3, the DNA is TGTGCCAGCAGTCTCCGGGACCCTACTCGGGAGCAGTTCTTC. Protein sequence: CASSLRDPTREQFF.